This paragraph reports one TCR beta chain. What it binds is unknown. This entry is derived from a study of cytomegalovirus exposure and HLA in healthy donors. General study findings and limits: Three chains linked to CMV were shown in vitro to be specific for CMV antigens. Both high specificity and high sensitivity reportedly marked the classifier's diagnosis of cytomegalovirus status. First-cohort TCR clusters tended to co-occur in the roughly 130 validation repertoires, a later analysis found.

Libraries were prepared by immunoSEQ multiplex PCR; TCRdb keeps only in-frame clonotypes and omits some of them. The data show some 130,000 clones, approximately 94% seen once. Trimming at V came to 2 bases and at J to 2 bases, leaving 2 bases not matched to a gene. Germline CDR1 and CDR2: MNHEY and SMNVEV (reference sequence). The CDR3 has 14 amino acids. V gene TRBV27 combines with J gene TRBJ2-7; 8 bases match TRBD2. The sequence came from a man between 18 and 29 years old in good health and CMV-seropositive. The sample consisted of PBMCs. CDR3 coding DNA: TGTGCCAGCAGTTTAGGCGGGAGGACCTACGAGCAGTACTTC. It encodes CASSLGGRTYEQYF.